This T cell receptor (beta chain) was observed in a study of T cells after yellow fever vaccination. This clonotype has just a few counts. The antigen is unknown. V was pared by 5 bases and J by 6 bases, with 13 bases between. The CDR3 sequence is 13 residues long. Germline loops: CDR1 SGDLS, CDR2 YYNGEE. Broader study findings: Once the booster was given, most primary-vaccination clones reappeared, at about 96% for CD4 and more than 85% for CD8. Few clonotypes appeared in both CD4 and CD8 compartments.

5'RACE template switching added a universal primer site and UMIs to TCR cDNA. TCRdb itself ran the 5' RACE reads through MiXCR, one entry per CDR3 protein. The table has about 300,000 distinct CDR3 sequences, 3% to 4.5% seen once. This specimen consisted of PBMCs, obtained 5 days after the yellow fever booster vaccination. The genes are TRBV9 and TRBJ2-3; D not resolved. The TCR was taken from a man aged 18 to 35 who received the YFV17D yellow fever vaccine. CDR3 residues: CASSLDPRDTQYF. Here the CDR3 DNA reads TGTGCCAGCAGTTTAGACCCGCGGGATACGCAGTATTTT.